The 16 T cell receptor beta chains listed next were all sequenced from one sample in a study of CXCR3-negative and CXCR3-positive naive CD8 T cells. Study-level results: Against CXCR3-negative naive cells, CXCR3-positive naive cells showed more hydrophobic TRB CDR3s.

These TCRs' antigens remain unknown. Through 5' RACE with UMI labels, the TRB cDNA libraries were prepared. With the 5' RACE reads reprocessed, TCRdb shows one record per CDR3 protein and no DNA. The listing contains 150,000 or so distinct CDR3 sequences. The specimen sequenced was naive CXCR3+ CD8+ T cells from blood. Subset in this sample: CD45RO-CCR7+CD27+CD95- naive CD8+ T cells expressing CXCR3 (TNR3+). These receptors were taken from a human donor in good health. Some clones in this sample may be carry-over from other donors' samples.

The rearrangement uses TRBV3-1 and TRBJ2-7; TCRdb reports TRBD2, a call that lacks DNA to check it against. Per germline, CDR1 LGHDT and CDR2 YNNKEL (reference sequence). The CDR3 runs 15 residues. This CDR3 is CASSQEPAYGSEQYF.

CDR3 region: CASSPQLAGGSSSYNEQFF. This rearrangement joins TRBV13 to TRBJ2-1; lacking DNA, the TRBD2 call made by TCRdb goes unchecked. The germline V gene encodes CDR1 PRHDT and CDR2 FYEKMQ (reference sequence). The CDR3 spans 19 residues.

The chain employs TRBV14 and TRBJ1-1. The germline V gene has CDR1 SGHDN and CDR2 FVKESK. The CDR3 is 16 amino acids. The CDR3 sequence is CAGSSSEPSMNTEAFF.

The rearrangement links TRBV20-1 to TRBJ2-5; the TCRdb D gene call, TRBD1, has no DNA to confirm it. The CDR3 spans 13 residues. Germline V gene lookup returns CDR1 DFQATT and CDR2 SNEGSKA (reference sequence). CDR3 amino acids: CSARTGDGETQYF.

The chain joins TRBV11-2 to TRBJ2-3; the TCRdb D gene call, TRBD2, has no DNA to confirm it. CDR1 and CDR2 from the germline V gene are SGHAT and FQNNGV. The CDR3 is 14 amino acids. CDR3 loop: CASSIGTFTDTQYF.

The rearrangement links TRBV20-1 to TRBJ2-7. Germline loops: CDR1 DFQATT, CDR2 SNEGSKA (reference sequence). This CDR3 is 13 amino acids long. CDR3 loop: CIARESAKVEQYF.

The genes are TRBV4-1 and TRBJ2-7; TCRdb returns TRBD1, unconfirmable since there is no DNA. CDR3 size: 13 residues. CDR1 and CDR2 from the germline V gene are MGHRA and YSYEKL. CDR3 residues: CASSLRTDREQYF.

CDR3 sequence reads: CAISESRVLGSYEQYF. The V call is TRBV10-3, the J call TRBJ2-7. Germline V gene lookup returns CDR1 ENHRY and CDR2 SYGVKD. CDR3 size: 16 residues.

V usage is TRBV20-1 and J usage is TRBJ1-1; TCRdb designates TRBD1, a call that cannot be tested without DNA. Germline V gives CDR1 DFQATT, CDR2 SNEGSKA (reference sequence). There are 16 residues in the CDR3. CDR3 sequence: CSARTVTIPMNTEAFF.

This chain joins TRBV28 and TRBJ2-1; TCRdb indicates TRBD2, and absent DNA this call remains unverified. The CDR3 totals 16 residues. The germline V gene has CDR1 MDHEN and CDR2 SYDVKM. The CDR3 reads CASSLFAGDSYNEQFF.

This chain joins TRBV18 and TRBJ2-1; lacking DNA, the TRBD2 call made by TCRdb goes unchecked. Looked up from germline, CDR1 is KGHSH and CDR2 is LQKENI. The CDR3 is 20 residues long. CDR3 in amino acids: CASSPPLGLAGAFSYNEQFF.

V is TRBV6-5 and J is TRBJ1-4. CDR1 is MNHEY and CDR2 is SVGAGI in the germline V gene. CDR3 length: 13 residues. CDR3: CASSYSLNEKLFF.

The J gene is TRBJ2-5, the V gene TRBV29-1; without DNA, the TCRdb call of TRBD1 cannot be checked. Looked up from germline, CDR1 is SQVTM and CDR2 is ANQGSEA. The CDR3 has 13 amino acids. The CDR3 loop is CSVAGLGKETQYF.

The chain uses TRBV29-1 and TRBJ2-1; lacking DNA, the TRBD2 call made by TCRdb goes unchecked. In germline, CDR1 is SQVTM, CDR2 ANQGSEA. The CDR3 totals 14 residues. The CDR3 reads CSARLAGGYNEQFF.

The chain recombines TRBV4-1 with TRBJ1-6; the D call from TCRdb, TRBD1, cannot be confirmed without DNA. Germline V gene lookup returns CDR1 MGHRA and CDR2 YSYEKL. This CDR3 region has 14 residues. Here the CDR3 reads CASSQPGQNSPLHF.

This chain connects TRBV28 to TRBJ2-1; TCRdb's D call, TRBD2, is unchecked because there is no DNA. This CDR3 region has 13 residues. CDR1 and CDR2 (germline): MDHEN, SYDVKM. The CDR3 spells CASSLPTGLEQFF.